The 11 T cell receptor beta chains listed next were all sequenced from one sample in a study of technical replicates of blood from a few donors. Assay: immunoSEQ multiplex PCR; the TCRdb copy retains only in-frame clones and omits some. The sample lists fewer than 65,000 clones, approximately 87% occurring once. The specimen was PBMCs. The origin of the receptors is a human donor in good health. Some clones in this sample may be carry-over from other donors' samples.

The V gene is TRBV2, the J gene TRBJ1-1; TRBD1 might be the D (6 bases). V was trimmed by 4 bases and J by 1 base, leaving 10 bases between them. The CDR3 spans 14 residues. CDR1 is SNHLY and CDR2 is FYNNEI in the germline V gene. This CDR3 reads CASSAPRGNTEAFF. In DNA form, the CDR3 reads TGTGCCAGCAGTGCCCCCAGGGGGAACACTGAAGCTTTCTTT.

The chain is built from TRBV5-8 and TRBJ1-5, with TRBD1 matching over 10 bases. The V gene's germline CDR1 is SGHTS and CDR2 YDEGEE. Germline trimming cut 2 bases from V and 6 bases from J; bases unmatched to any gene: 8. The CDR3 covers 16 residues. The CDR3 sequence is CASSLYRTGGLQPQHF. CDR3 DNA: TGTGCCAGCAGCTTATATAGGACAGGGGGGCTTCAGCCCCAGCATTTT. The variable domain in full, with the rest retrieved from reference TRBV5-8 and TRBJ1-5, is EAGVTQSPTHLIKTRGQQATLRCSPISGHTSVYWYQQALGLGLQFLLWYDEGEERNRGNFPPRFSGRQFPNYSSELNVNALELEDSALYLCASSLYRTGGLQPQHFGDGTRLSIL.

The CDR3 loop reads CAISESRGGQETQYF. The CDR3 region has the DNA TGTGCCATCAGTGAGTCCCGGGGGGGCCAAGAGACCCAGTACTTC. The chain has TRBV10-3 and TRBJ2-5, with 8 bases fitting TRBD2. The CDR3 sequence is 15 residues long. Germline CDR1 ENHRY, CDR2 SYGVKD. Unmatched junction bases numbered 1, after V lost 0 bases and J lost 1 base.

The chain combines TRBV5-1 with TRBJ2-3; 9 bases align to TRBD1. This CDR3 is 15 amino acids long. V trimming: 1 base; J trimming: 1 base; junction bases outside the gene matches: 1. Germline loops: CDR1 SGHRS, CDR2 YFSETQ. The CDR3: CASSLRTGGTDTQYF. DNA for the CDR3: TGCGCCAGCAGCTTGCGGACAGGGGGCACAGATACGCAGTATTTT.

The chain has TRBV7-3 and TRBJ2-2, with TRBD1 identical over 7 bases. The CDR3 extends over 15 amino acids. In germline, CDR1 is SGHTA, CDR2 FQGTGA. V trimming: 2 bases; J trimming: 1 base; junction bases outside the gene matches: 1. The DNA for the CDR3 is TGTGCCAGCAGCTTAGGGACAGTGAACACCGGGGAGCTGTTTTTT. Its translation is CASSLGTVNTGELFF. Together with reference TRBV7-3 and TRBJ2-2, the CDR3 gives the full variable domain: GAGVSQTPSNKVTEKGKYVELRCDPISGHTALYWYRQSLGQGPEFLIYFQGTGAADDSGLPNDRFFAVRPEGSVSTLKIQRTERGDSAVYLCASSLGTVNTGELFFGEGSRLTVL.

This chain uses TRBV5-1 with TRBJ2-6, with D tentatively TRBD1 (6 bases). Germline V lookup: CDR1 SGHRS, CDR2 YFSETQ. The V and J ends lost 0 bases and 0 bases respectively, with 10 bases between them. This CDR3 comprises 17 residues. The DNA for the CDR3 is TGCGCCAGCAGCTTGGTCGGACAGTTCTCTGGGGCCAACGTCCTGACTTTC. Amino acid sequence: CASSLVGQFSGANVLTF.

The V and J genes are TRBV11-3 and TRBJ2-3; 16 positions match TRBD2. CDR3 length equals 16 residues. Germline V lookup: CDR1 SGHNT, CDR2 YENEEA. J gave up 5 bases and V 3 bases, and 2 bases lay outside the gene matches. The CDR3 is CASSLGLAGGGDTQYF. The CDR3 region has the DNA TGTGCCAGCAGCTTGGGACTAGCGGGAGGGGGAGATACGCAGTATTTT.

The table lists this clone with a count of one. The CDR3 sequence: CATSKRQVDTEAFF. The CDR3 nucleotides read TGTGCCACCAGCAAGAGACAGGTGGACACTGAAGCTTTCTTT. This chain connects TRBV15 to TRBJ1-1, with a tentative D call TRBD1 (6 bases). The CDR3 is made up of 14 amino acids. Germline CDR1 reads LNHNV; CDR2 reads YYDKDF (reference sequence). The V end was cut by 4 bases, the J end by 3 bases, with 12 bases between.

The chain employs TRBV7-2 and TRBJ2-2; 7 nucleotides align to TRBD2. CDR1 is SGHTA, CDR2 FQGNSA, per germline. The CDR3 is 17 amino acids. With V trimmed by 1 base and J by 5 bases, 10 bases remained unmatched. CDR3 residues: CASSLDGGRIATGELFF. Written as DNA, the CDR3 is TGTGCCAGCAGCTTAGACGGCGGGAGAATCGCGACCGGGGAGCTGTTTTTT. Full variable domain (missing parts from reference TRBV7-2 and TRBJ2-2): GAGVSQSPSNKVTEKGKDVELRCDPISGHTALYWYRQSLGQGLEFLIYFQGNSAPDKSGLPSDRFSAERTGGSVSTLTIQRTQQEDSAVYLCASSLDGGRIATGELFFGEGSRLTVL.

In its sample, this clone was seen once. This chain joins TRBV20-1 and TRBJ1-2, with D hard to call. CDR1 DFQATT and CDR2 SNEGSKA come from the germline V gene (reference sequence). This CDR3 has 11 amino acids. V lost 6 bases, J lost 4 bases, and 9 bases lay in between. The CDR3 loop reads CSAGVPYGYTF. The CDR3 DNA is TGCAGTGCAGGAGTTCCCTATGGCTACACCTTC.

The rearrangement links TRBV29-1 to TRBJ2-5; a possible D gene is TRBD2 (7 bases). From germline, CDR1 is SQVTM and CDR2 ANQGSEA. V was pared by 6 bases and J by 5 bases, with 16 bases between. The CDR3 runs 13 residues. The chain's CDR3 is CSVRWGGGETQYF. In DNA form, the CDR3 reads TGCAGCGTCCGGTGGGGGGGCGGCGAGACCCAGTACTTC.